The entry below gives a single T cell receptor (beta chain) sequence along with its context. Its antigen is currently unknown. A read error is possible here, since a much larger clone lies one base away. No conserved phenylalanine or tryptophan ends this CDR3, so it is likely a read error. The sample is drawn from a study of regulatory T cells in long-lasting Graves disease. Whole-study results and caveats: Accuracy was possibly reduced by small sample size.

Germline lookup yields CDR1 SNHLY and CDR2 FYNNEI. The germline V and J ends were trimmed by 6 bases and 0 bases, with 15 bases remaining between them. The CDR3 consists of 16 residues. The time point is: newly diagnosed GD, antithyroid drugs for less than 3 months. Extracted RNA from PBMCs served as the source of the TCR library. Construction of the TCR beta libraries employed iRepertoire HTBI primers in conjunction with Arm-PCR of CDR3 regions. One entry per CDR3 protein results from TCRdb running MiXCR on the multiplex PCR reads. The sample lists 390,000 or so distinct CDR3 sequences; about 11% were seen once. These data also featured in a second study, about T cells in Graves' hyperthyroidism and ophthalmopathy. As reported in that work: Patients were excluded because of uncontrolled infection, other autoimmune disease, pregnancy or lactation. Primed by the HTBI set, a first-round RT-PCR was run on the TCR CDR3. A 13 V-J model separated ophthalmopathy from stable hyperthyroidism.

Here the sequenced sample was peripheral blood mononuclear cells (PBMCs), taken at new diagnosis, from a patient treated with antithyroid drugs. The TCR was taken from a woman younger than 35 with Graves disease. The J gene is TRBJ2-1, the V gene TRBV2, with D possibly matching TRBD2 (5 bases). CDR3: CASRPLPGISYNEQFS. CDR3 in DNA: TGTGCCAGCAGACCACTCCCGGGGATCTCCTACAATGAGCAGTTCTCC.